Each of the 11 T cell receptor beta chains below was sequenced from the same sample in a study of T cells in Graves' hyperthyroidism and ophthalmopathy. Amplification of TCR beta CDR3 regions used RNA as the template. RT-PCR in the first round (using the HTBI primer set) targeted the TCR CDR3. Using its own MiXCR run on the multiplex PCR reads, TCRdb lists one record per CDR3 protein. This sample has 600,000 to 700,000 distinct CDR3 sequences, with about 14% found just once. The sequencing input was blood. These receptor sequences come from a woman aged 40 to 50 with Graves' ophthalmopathy.

This clonotype was seen at least ten times. V usage is TRBV28 and J usage is TRBJ2-7; D is undetermined. CDR1 MDHEN and CDR2 SYDVKM come from the germline V gene. V was trimmed by 4 bases and J by 12 bases, leaving 13 bases between them. The CDR3 sequence is 11 residues long. CDR3 nucleotides: TGTGCCAGCAGTTCCTTACGATGGATGTACTTC. Translation: CASSSLRWMYF.

V usage is TRBV18 and J usage is TRBJ2-5; perhaps TRBD1 as D (5 bases). Germline V gene sequence: CDR1 KGHSH, CDR2 LQKENI. The V and J ends lost 5 bases and 4 bases respectively, with 11 bases between them. The CDR3 length is 13 residues. The CDR3 reads CASSSDTLETQYF. CDR3 nucleotides: TGTGCCAGCTCATCGGACACGTTAGAGACCCAGTACTTC.

This clonotype was detected ten times or more. The chain joins TRBV6-1 to TRBJ2-2; possibly TRBD1 for D (6 bases). This CDR3 region has 14 residues. V was shortened by 5 bases and J by 5 bases, with 12 bases between the two germline ends. The germline CDR1 and CDR2 sequences are MNHNS and SASEGT. The CDR3 reads CASSRTDKTGELFF. The CDR3 DNA follows: TGTGCCAGCAGTCGGACAGACAAGACCGGGGAGCTGTTTTTT.

There are many counts of this clonotype. The V call is TRBV7-9, the J call TRBJ1-1; D gene ambiguous. With 5 bases removed from V and 3 bases from J, the gap between germline ends came to 10 bases. The CDR3 contains 13 residues. Germline CDR1 SEHNR, CDR2 FQNEAQ (reference sequence). In DNA form, the CDR3 reads TGTGCCAGCAGCACGACTCCGGACACTGAAGCTTTCTTT. Encoded protein: CASSTTPDTEAFF.

This clonotype was counted many times. This chain joins TRBV25-1 and TRBJ1-2, with D perhaps matching TRBD1 (5 bases). The CDR3 runs to 15 residues. Trimming cost V 2 bases and J 3 bases, with 13 bases left between them. CDR1 and CDR2 (germline): MGHDK, SYGVNS. The CDR3 nucleotides are TGTGCCAGCAGTGAAGTGGGGGGGTTATACTATGGCTACACCTTC. Translation gives CASSEVGGLYYGYTF.

The chain has TRBV2 and TRBJ2-5; TRBD2 matches at 10 bases. In germline, CDR1 is SNHLY, CDR2 FYNNEI. Trimming removed 4 bases from V and 9 bases from J; junction bases left unmatched: 11. This CDR3 contains 15 residues. The CDR3 protein is CASSGRLAGGGAQYF. The DNA of the CDR3 is TGTGCCAGCAGTGGCAGACTAGCGGGCGGGGGGGCCCAGTACTTC.

The count of this clonotype is one. The J gene is TRBJ2-7, the V gene TRBV9; D gene unclear. Between the trimmed V and J ends, which lost 0 bases and 2 bases, there was a span of 12 bases. The CDR3 consists of 15 residues. Germline V CDR1 and CDR2: SGDLS, YYNGEE. The DNA for the CDR3 is TGTGCCAGCAGCGTAGGGGTGGAGATGGCCTACGAGCAGTACTTC. As protein: CASSVGVEMAYEQYF.

The chain joins TRBV7-2 to TRBJ2-7; 7 bases are a match to TRBD1. This CDR3 spans 15 amino acids. V lost 1 base to trimming and J lost 1 base; unmatched junction nucleotides: 4. CDR1 is SGHTA, CDR2 FQGNSA, per germline. The CDR3 DNA sequence: TGTGCCAGCAGCTTAGGGGGACAGAGGTCCTACGAGCAGTACTTC. This codes for CASSLGGQRSYEQYF.

The chain combines TRBV12-3 or TRBV12-4 with TRBJ2-5; 7 bases are shared with TRBD1. Trimming took 5 bases from V and 3 from J; bases not matched to a gene: 9. There are 15 residues in the CDR3. In DNA form, the CDR3 reads TGTGCCAGCAGTGTGAAAAACAGGGGAAAAGAGACCCAGTACTTC. Encoded protein: CASSVKNRGKETQYF.

This clonotype has a count of ten or more. The V gene is TRBV27, the J gene TRBJ1-5; TRBD1 agrees at 8 bases. The CDR3 totals 16 residues. The germline gives CDR1 MNHEY, CDR2 SMNVEV (reference sequence). V lost 4 bases to trimming and J lost 1 base; unmatched junction nucleotides: 6. The CDR3 loop is CASSSLDRASNQPQHF. The CDR3 nucleotides are TGTGCCAGCAGTTCCCTGGACAGGGCAAGCAATCAGCCCCAGCATTTT.

At least ten counts were recorded for this clonotype. V usage is TRBV6-5 and J usage is TRBJ1-3, with 9 bases that match TRBD1. The CDR3 contains 15 residues. Germline assignment: CDR1 MNHEY and CDR2 SVGAGI. The trim removed 2 bases at V and 3 bases at J, leaving 2 bases unmatched. DNA for the CDR3: TGTGCCAGCAGTTACGGGACAGGGAGTGGAAACACCATATATTTT. This encodes CASSYGTGSGNTIYF.